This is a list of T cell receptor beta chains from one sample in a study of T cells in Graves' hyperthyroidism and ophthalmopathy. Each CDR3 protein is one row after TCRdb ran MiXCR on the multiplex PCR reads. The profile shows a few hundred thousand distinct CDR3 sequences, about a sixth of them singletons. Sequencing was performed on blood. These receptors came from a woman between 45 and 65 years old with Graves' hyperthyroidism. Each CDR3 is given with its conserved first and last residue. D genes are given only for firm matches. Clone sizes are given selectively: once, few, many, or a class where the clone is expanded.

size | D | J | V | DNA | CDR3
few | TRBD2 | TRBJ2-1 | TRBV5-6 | TGTGCCAGCAGCTGGGGGACTAGCGGGATGACTAATGAGCAGTTCTTC | CASSWGTSGMTNEQFF
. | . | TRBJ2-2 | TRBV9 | TGTGCTGGTGCGAGGGAGAGGGGGACCGGGGAGCTGTTTTTT | CAGARERGTGELFF
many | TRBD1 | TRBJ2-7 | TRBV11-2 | TGTGCCAGCAGCCCGGGACAGCTACGAGCCTACGAGCAGTACTTC | CASSPGQLRAYEQYF
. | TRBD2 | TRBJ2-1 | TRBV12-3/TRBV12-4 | TGTGCCAGCAGTTTAGAAACTAGCGGGCCCTACAATGAGCAGTTCTTC | CASSLETSGPYNEQFF
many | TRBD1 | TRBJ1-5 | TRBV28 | TGTGCCAGCAGTACCTACAGGGGTCGTAGCAATCAGCCCCAGCATTTT | CASSTYRGRSNQPQHF
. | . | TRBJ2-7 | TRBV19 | TGTGCTAGTCAACACGAGCAGTACTTC | CASQHEQYF
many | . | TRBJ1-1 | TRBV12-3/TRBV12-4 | TGTGCCAGCAGTATCCCGGAGGGGGGGGGAATTGAAGCTTTCTTT | CASSIPEGGGIEAFF
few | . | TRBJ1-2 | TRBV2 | TGTGCCAGCAGTGAAGCGTCCAGGGTAGGCGGCTACACCTTC | CASSEASRVGGYTF
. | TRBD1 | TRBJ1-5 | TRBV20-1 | TGCAGTGCACGGACAGGAGGCTTTCCGCCCCAGCATTTT | CSARTGGFPPQHF
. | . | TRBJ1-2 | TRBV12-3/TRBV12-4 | TGTGCCAGCAGTTCGAAGGGATTTAACTATGGCTACACCTTC | CASSSKGFNYGYTF
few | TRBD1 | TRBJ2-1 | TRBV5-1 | TGCGCCAGCAGCTTGGAACAGGGGGCCAGGGACAATGAGCAGTTCTTC | CASSLEQGARDNEQFF
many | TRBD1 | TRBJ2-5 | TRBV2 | TGTGCCAGCAGTGGACTCCCCCGACAGGGAGAGACCCAGTACTTC | CASSGLPRQGETQYF
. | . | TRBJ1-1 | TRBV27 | TGTGCCAGCAGTTTATGGCAGAACACTGAAGCTTTCTTT | CASSLWQNTEAFF
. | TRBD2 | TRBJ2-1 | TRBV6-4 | TGTGCCAGCAGTGACTCTAGCGGGAGCTACAATGAGCAGTTCTTC | CASSDSSGSYNEQFF
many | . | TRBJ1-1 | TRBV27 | TGTGCCAGCAGTTTCGCGACTAACACTGAAGCTTTCTTT | CASSFATNTEAFF
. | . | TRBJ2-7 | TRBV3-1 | TGTGCCAGCAGCCCGAATATCTACGAGCAGTACTTC | CASSPNIYEQYF
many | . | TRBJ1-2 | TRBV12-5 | TGTGCTAGTGGTACCCCGGACCTACCCTGGGGATATGGCTACACCTTC | CASGTPDLPWGYGYTF
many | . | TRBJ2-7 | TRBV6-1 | TGTGCCAGCAGTCCTGGCTCGGGTGAGCAGTACTTC | CASSPGSGEQYF
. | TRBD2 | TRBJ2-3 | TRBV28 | TGTGCCAGCAGTTTACCGGGACTAGCGGGAGCTACGCAGTATTTT | CASSLPGLAGATQYF
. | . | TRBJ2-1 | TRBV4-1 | TGCGCCAGCAGCCAAGATGTCGGACAGCACAATGAGCAGTTCTTC | CASSQDVGQHNEQFF
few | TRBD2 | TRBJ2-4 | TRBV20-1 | TGCAGTGCTAGAGACTTAGGACTAGCGGGACAAAACATTCAGTACTTC | CSARDLGLAGQNIQYF
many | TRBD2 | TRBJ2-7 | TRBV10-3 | TGTGCCATCAGTGGAGCGGGAGGGTCCTTCTACGAGCAGTACTTC | CAISGAGGSFYEQYF
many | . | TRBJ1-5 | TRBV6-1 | TGTGCCAGCAGTGGGTGGGGGCAGTCCAATCAGCCCCAGCATTTT | CASSGWGQSNQPQHF
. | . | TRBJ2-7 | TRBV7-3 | TGTGCCAGCAGCCTAGACAGTCAACCCCACTACGAGCAGTACTTC | CASSLDSQPHYEQYF
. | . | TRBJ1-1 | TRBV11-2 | TGTGCCAGCAGCTTAGATGGACAATCGAACACTGAAGCTTTCTTT | CASSLDGQSNTEAFF
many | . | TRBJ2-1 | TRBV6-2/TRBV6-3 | TGTGCCAGCAGTCCAACTAGCTATGAGCAGTTCTTC | CASSPTSYEQFF
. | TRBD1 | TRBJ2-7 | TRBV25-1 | TGTGCCAGCAGTGCCAGTCGGACAGGTAGCAACGAGCAGTACTTC | CASSASRTGSNEQYF
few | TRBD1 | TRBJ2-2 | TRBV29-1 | TGCAGCGTTGAACGACAGGGGAGGAACACCGGGGAGCTGTTTTTT | CSVERQGRNTGELFF
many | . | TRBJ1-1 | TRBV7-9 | TGTGCCAGCAGCTTAGAAGGGGCCACTGAAGCTTTCTTT | CASSLEGATEAFF
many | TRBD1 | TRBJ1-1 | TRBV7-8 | TGTGCCAGCAGCTGGCAGGGGACAGCGAACACTGAAGCTTTCTTT | CASSWQGTANTEAFF
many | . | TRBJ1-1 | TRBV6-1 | TGTGCCAGCAGATTAATAGGAGCTGGCACTGAAGCTTTCTTT | CASRLIGAGTEAFF
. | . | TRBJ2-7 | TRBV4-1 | TGCGCCAGCAGCCAAGCAGGTCTTCTGGCCCTCGAGCAGTACTTC | CASSQAGLLALEQYF
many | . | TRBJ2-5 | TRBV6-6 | TGTGCCAGCAGTTACCCAGGTTTTGAACAAGAGACCCAGTACTTC | CASSYPGFEQETQYF
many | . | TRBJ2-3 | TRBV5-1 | TGCGCCAGCAGCGACGGACAGCCGAGCACAGATACGCAGTATTTT | CASSDGQPSTDTQYF
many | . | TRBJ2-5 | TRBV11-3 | TGTGCCAGCAGCTTACCCAGCAAAGAGACCCAGTACTTC | CASSLPSKETQYF
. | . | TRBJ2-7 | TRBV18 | TGTGCCAGCTCACCAAAATTCACCTCCACGGAGTTTAGGCCCTACGAGCAGTACTTC | CASSPKFTSTEFRPYEQYF
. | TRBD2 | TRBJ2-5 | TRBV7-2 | TGTGCCAGCAGCTTAGTGGCTAGCGGGAGGGCTAAAGAGACCCAGTACTTC | CASSLVASGRAKETQYF
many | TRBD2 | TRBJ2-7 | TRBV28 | TGTGCCAGCAGTCTAAGCGGGAGTGGATACGAGCAGTACTTC | CASSLSGSGYEQYF
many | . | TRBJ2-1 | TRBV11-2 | TGTGCCAGCAGCCAGCCGGGACTTTATGAGCAGTTCTTC | CASSQPGLYEQFF
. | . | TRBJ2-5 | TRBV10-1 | TGCGCCAGCAGTGAGGTTCTTAAGGGGCCAGAGACCCAGTACTTC | CASSEVLKGPETQYF
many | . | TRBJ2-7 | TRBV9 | TGTGCCAGCAGCGTAGGCAAGGGAATCAACGAGCAGTACTTC | CASSVGKGINEQYF
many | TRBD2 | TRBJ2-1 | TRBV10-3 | TGTGCCACAATAACTAGCGGAACCTACAATGAGCAGTTCTTC | CATITSGTYNEQFF
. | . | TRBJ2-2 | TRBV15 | TGTGCCACCAGCAGAGATTGGGCAGAGGGGGGGGAGCTGTTTTTT | CATSRDWAEGGELFF
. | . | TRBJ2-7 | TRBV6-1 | TGTGCCAGCAGTGAAGCGCTTCGCGGCTTTCCTTTTCCCTACGAGCAGTACTTC | CASSEALRGFPFPYEQYF
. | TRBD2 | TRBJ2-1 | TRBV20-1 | TGCAGTGCTAGAGACCCTAGCGGGAGGAATGAGCAGTTCTTC | CSARDPSGRNEQFF
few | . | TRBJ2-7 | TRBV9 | TGTTCCAGCAGCGTAGTGGGACCCTCCTACGAGCAGTACTTC | CSSSVVGPSYEQYF
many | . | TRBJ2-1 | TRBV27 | TGTGCCAGCAGGGGGGGACCTGACAGGGCTCATTGGAATGAGCAGTTCTTC | CASRGGPDRAHWNEQFF
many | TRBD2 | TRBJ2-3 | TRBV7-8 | TGTGCCAGCAGATCAGGGTCACCGGGACTAGCGGGTTTCACAGATACGCAGTATTTT | CASRSGSPGLAGFTDTQYF
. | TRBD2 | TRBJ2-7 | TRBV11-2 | TGTGCCAGCAGCACGGGGACTAGCGGGTACGTCTCCTACGAGCAGTACTTC | CASSTGTSGYVSYEQYF
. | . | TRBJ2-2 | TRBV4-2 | TGTGCCAGCAGCCAAATGGGGGGCGCCTCCGGGGAGCTGTTTTTT | CASSQMGGASGELFF
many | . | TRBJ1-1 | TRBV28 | TGTGCCAGCAGTCAATTCCCCCCCATGAACACTGAAGCTTTCTTT | CASSQFPPMNTEAFF